This record looks at one T cell receptor beta chain sequence and its context. This receptor's antigen is unknown. The input lacks base qualities; no much larger clone sits a single base away. The data are from a study of blood T cell repertoires in COVID-19 (dated by TCRdb to 2018 to 2021). Describing the broader study: Samples covering the acute and convalescent phases of COVID-19 were provided by collaborators in the United States, Italy and Spain. The prospective study material was composed of cDNA or gDNA derived from T cells, B-cell-depleted T cells, or PBMCs. Deeply sampled blood TCRbeta repertoires from subjects exposed to, actively infected with, or recovered from COVID-19 were included in the dataset. The repertoires were made available in a free public database intended to serve as a resource for research on the immune response to SARS-CoV-2. The samples were drawn from two sources: the first 160 participants of the ongoing ImmuneRACE study, and some 1,300 subjects contributed by 6 global collaborators. A de-identified subject ID, COVID-19 status, age in years and sex were almost always included in the sample metadata. Where available, HLA class I and class II types were taken from metadata supplied by the sample provider and were not determined by assay-based typing. Study-wide conclusions, independent of this receptor: The amount of clinical and demographic metadata varied by source and participant and was provided uncurated.

The immunoSEQ Assay, a bias-controlled multiplex PCR, was used to amplify TCRbeta CDR3 regions from genomic DNA. In the original analysis: The number of nucleated cells in each sample was estimated by amplification of reference gene primers within the assay. Sequence reads were collapsed and filtered to measure the absolute abundance of every unique TCRbeta CDR3 rearrangement. Productive Simpson clonality was computed per sample as the square root of Simpson's diversity index over productive rearrangements. What TCRdb holds here is the immuneACCESS table cut down to in-frame rearrangements. Part of the clones is not present; checked against another copy, under half of the missing clones reflect an unresolved V gene, and the others are unexplained. D and trimming come from the DNA, and the V and J calls and clone size come from that table. This sample lists about 55,000 clones; roughly 80% were detected once. The leading ten clones occupy 5.9% of the sample.

Whole blood was collected in K2EDTA tubes by collaborating institutions according to the institutions' own protocols. For TCRbeta analysis, collaborator samples were shipped as frozen whole blood, as isolated PBMCs, or as DNA extracted from either sample type. Relative to germline, V is missing 6 bases and J is missing 0 bases, with 3 bases of the junction outside any gene match. The CDR3 measures 16 amino acids from cysteine to phenylalanine. Left in the record is the CDR3 DNA by itself, 48 bases read in frame from the first base. The germline V gene (reference sequence) provides CDR1 MNHNY and CDR2 SVGAGI.

This TCR was sampled from a human donor in a cohort sampled during active or convalescent COVID-19. The chain is assembled from TRBV6-6 and TRBJ1-4; TRBD1 lines up with 11 middle nucleotides. The sequenced material came from peripheral blood. This receptor has the CDR3 CASRGQGAATNEKLFF. The DNA is as follows: TGTGCCAGCAGAGGACAGGGGGCTGCAACTAATGAAAAACTGTTTTTT.